Listed below are T cell receptor beta chains from one sample, sequenced in a study of blood T cell repertoires in COVID-19. Repertoires were generated with immunoSEQ multiplex PCR, while TCRdb's copy carries only in-frame clones and drops some. The table lists a few hundred thousand clones, around 84% of them singletons. The specimen sequenced was peripheral blood. All receptors come from a woman aged 60-70 years who had recovered from COVID-19. Both conserved end residues are part of each CDR3. The D gene is left open where the match is weak. Size is stated for part of the rows, as once, few or many counts, or as a class when the clone is expanded.

j_gene | v_gene | len | d_gene | abundance | CDR3aa | CDR3nt
TRBJ2-3 | TRBV5-1 | 15 | . | once | CASSQGGGRADTQYF | TGCGCCAGCAGCCAGGGGGGCGGCCGGGCGGATACGCAGTATTTT
TRBJ1-3 | TRBV5-8 | 15 | TRBD1 | few | CASRNRGLPGNTIYF | TGTGCCAGCCGAAACAGGGGGCTACCTGGAAACACCATATATTTT
TRBJ2-5 | TRBV4-2 | 17 | TRBD2 | . | CASSQETSGGGEETQYF | TGTGCCAGCAGCCAGGAAACTAGCGGGGGCGGGGAAGAGACCCAGTACTTC
TRBJ2-5 | TRBV3-1/TRBV3-2 | 16 | . | . | CASSQDGRVPLETQYF | TGTGCCAGCAGCCAAGACGGGCGGGTCCCCTTGGAGACCCAGTACTTC
TRBJ1-2 | TRBV6-5 | 12 | . | . | CASNSGEDGYTF | TGTGCCAGCAACTCAGGGGAAGATGGCTACACCTTC
TRBJ1-1 | TRBV7-3 | 14 | TRBD1 | . | CASSLGTEATEAFF | TGTGCCAGCAGCTTGGGGACAGAGGCCACTGAAGCTTTCTTT
TRBJ2-2 | TRBV3-1/TRBV3-2 | 16 | . | . | CASSQDWRGDTGELFF | TGTGCCAGCAGCCAAGATTGGCGGGGTGACACCGGGGAGCTGTTTTTT
TRBJ1-6 | TRBV30 | 14 | . | . | CAWSARTDNSPLHF | TGTGCCTGGAGTGCCCGGACAGATAATTCACCCCTCCACTTT
TRBJ1-2 | TRBV30 | 16 | TRBD1 | . | CAWSVQHRGIGHGYTF | TGTGCCTGGAGTGTACAGCACAGGGGAATCGGCCATGGCTACACCTTC
TRBJ1-2 | TRBV6-6 | 11 | . | . | CATFSGAAQTF | TGTGCCACGTTCTCGGGAGCCGCCCAAACCTTC
TRBJ2-1 | TRBV4-1 | 17 | TRBD2 | . | CASSQGGGTSGVNEQFF | TGCGCCAGCAGCCAAGGGGGAGGGACTAGCGGGGTCAATGAGCAGTTCTTC
TRBJ1-2 | TRBV2 | 17 | . | few | CASSEWAGGGIYYGYTF | TGTGCCAGCAGTGAATGGGCAGGTGGGGGGATATACTATGGCTACACCTTC
TRBJ1-5 | TRBV20-1 | 15 | TRBD1 | . | CSASSGTDPNQPQHF | TGCAGTGCTAGTAGTGGGACAGACCCGAATCAGCCCCAGCATTTT
TRBJ2-7 | TRBV5-4 | 13 | . | . | CASSLTGADEQYF | TGTGCCAGCAGCTTGACTGGGGCTGACGAGCAGTACTTC
TRBJ2-1 | TRBV18 | 15 | TRBD2 | . | CASSPSGGYYNEQFF | TGTGCCAGCTCCCCCAGCGGGGGCTACTACAATGAGCAGTTCTTC
TRBJ1-1 | TRBV9 | 13 | . | . | CASSVGHLAEAFF | TGTGCCAGCAGCGTAGGACACCTGGCTGAAGCTTTCTTT
TRBJ1-1 | TRBV14 | 12 | . | . | CASSQDTVEAFF | TGTGCCAGCAGCCAAGATACGGTTGAAGCTTTCTTT
TRBJ1-2 | TRBV7-2 | 12 | . | few | CASSLTGYGYTF | TGTGCCAGCAGCTTAACAGGGTATGGCTACACCTTC
TRBJ2-3 | TRBV5-6 | 15 | TRBD2 | few | CASSSGTSGTDTQYF | TGTGCCAGCAGCTCCGGGACTAGCGGGACAGATACGCAGTATTTT
TRBJ2-7 | TRBV7-9 | 14 | . | . | CASSLLGSSYEQYF | TGTGCCAGCAGCTTACTGGGGAGCTCCTACGAGCAGTACTTC
TRBJ2-7 | TRBV6-5 | 15 | TRBD1 | . | CASTRGDRSAYEQYF | TGTGCCAGCACAAGGGGGGACAGGTCAGCCTACGAGCAGTACTTC
TRBJ1-2 | TRBV12-5 | 15 | TRBD1 | . | CASGLNRDRGGGYTF | TGTGCTAGTGGTTTAAACCGGGACAGGGGGGGAGGCTACACCTTC
TRBJ1-1 | TRBV5-4 | 15 | . | . | CASSAGGAGNTEAFF | TGTGCCAGCAGTGCAGGCGGGGCCGGGAACACTGAAGCTTTCTTT
TRBJ2-7 | TRBV3-1/TRBV3-2 | 13 | . | few | CASSQERRGGQYF | TGTGCCAGCAGCCAAGAGCGGAGGGGCGGGCAGTACTTC
TRBJ2-5 | TRBV3-1/TRBV3-2 | 13 | . | . | CASSQRGDETQYF | TGTGCCAGCAGCCAACGCGGGGACGAGACCCAGTACTTC
TRBJ1-2 | TRBV18 | 15 | . | . | CASSPGGSSNYGYTF | TGTGCCAGCTCACCGGGTGGGAGTTCCAACTATGGCTACACCTTC